The 7 T cell receptor beta chains given below trace back to one sample, sequenced in a study of cytomegalovirus exposure and HLA in healthy donors (TCRdb year 2017). Preparation of the library involved the immunoSEQ multiplex PCR assay. A mixture of 60 forward primers for TCR Vbeta segments and 13 reverse primers for TCR Jbeta segments was used in the multiplex PCR. TCRdb obtained this table from immuneACCESS and retained in-frame rearrangements with V and J assigned. These tables miss some clones; where compared with another copy, unresolved V genes account for less than half of the shortfall, and the remainder is unexplained. In this sample the table shows fewer than 35,000 clones, 87% of which occur a single time. In total, the top ten clones hold 2.5% to 3.5% of the sample. Sequenced input: PBMCs. The source of these receptors is a boy under 18 in good health and CMV-seronegative.

With respect to this clone: The sample carries other DNA sequences with the same CDR3. CDR3 amino acids: CASRHYRDRVGETQYF. The CDR3 coding sequence is TGTGCCAGCAGGCACTACCGGGACAGGGTCGGGGAGACCCAGTACTTC. This chain connects TRBV6-6 to TRBJ2-5; 9 nucleotides line up with TRBD1. After removal of 6 bases from V and 5 bases from J, the junction contained 13 bases not matched to a gene. Germline CDR1 and CDR2: MNHNY and SVGAGI (reference sequence). There are 16 residues in the CDR3.

The chain uses TRBV11-2 and TRBJ2-2; 9 bases map to TRBD2. CDR3 length: 20 residues. V shed 0 bases, J shed 7 bases, and the junction held 18 bases outside the gene matches. CDR1 and CDR2 (germline): SGHAT, FQNNGV. CDR3 loop: CASSLDPLLSGGAQLGELFF. The CDR3, as DNA: TGTGCCAGCAGCTTAGATCCCCTTCTTAGCGGGGGAGCCCAGCTCGGGGAGCTGTTTTTT.

The chain couples TRBV7-2 to TRBJ2-4; tentative D call: TRBD2 (5 bases). This CDR3 comprises 15 residues. Germline CDR1 reads SGHTA; CDR2 reads FQGNSA. The V end was cut by 1 base, the J end by 0 bases, with 7 bases between. The CDR3 DNA is TGTGCCAGCAGCTTAGACGGGGTAGCCAAAAACATTCAGTACTTC. Translating it yields CASSLDGVAKNIQYF. Drawing the rest from reference TRBV7-2 and TRBJ2-4, the complete variable domain is GAGVSQSPSNKVTEKGKDVELRCDPISGHTALYWYRQSLGQGLEFLIYFQGNSAPDKSGLPSDRFSAERTGGSVSTLTIQRTQQEDSAVYLCASSLDGVAKNIQYFGAGTRLSVL.

CDR3 residues: CARVEGPLRNSPLHF. The CDR3 DNA is TGTGCCCGCGTAGAAGGCCCCCTCAGGAATTCACCCCTCCACTTT. This chain links TRBV21-1 with TRBJ1-6; the DNA was not used to check the table's D call, TRBD1. TRBV21-1 is a pseudogene locus. The CDR3 runs 15 residues.

This clone was detected only a few times. The genes are TRBV5-1 and TRBJ1-3; D is unclear. Trimming removed 0 bases from V and 0 bases from J, with 7 bases in between. The V gene's germline CDR1 is SGHRS and CDR2 YFSETQ. This CDR3 comprises 15 residues. The CDR3 sequence is CASSLDGASGNTIYF. The CDR3 nucleotides are TGCGCCAGCAGCTTGGACGGAGCCTCTGGAAACACCATATATTTT.

The chain recombines TRBV10-2 with TRBJ1-5; D gene ambiguous. Between the trimmed V and J ends, which lost 0 bases and 2 bases, there was a span of 8 bases. Germline-derived CDR1 and CDR2 are WSHSY and SAAADI. This CDR3 comprises 15 residues. The CDR3 sequence: CASSESSLGNQPQHF. The CDR3 nucleotides are TGCGCCAGCAGTGAGTCGAGCTTGGGCAATCAGCCCCAGCATTTT.

The V and J genes are TRBV5-3 and TRBJ1-2; tentative D call: TRBD1 (5 bases). TRBV5-3 is reported as an ORF; its role is uncertain. This CDR3 spans 16 amino acids. The ends were cut back, 2 bases at V and 2 bases at J, with 16 bases in the middle. As DNA, the CDR3 is TGTGCCAGAAGCTTAATGACAGCCCTATCGAACTATGGCTACACCTTC. Protein sequence: CARSLMTALSNYGYTF.